The 27 T cell receptor beta chains in this list originate from one sample, sequenced in a study of T cells after yellow fever vaccination. TCRdb reprocessed the 5' RACE reads with MiXCR, giving one entry per CDR3 protein. Altogether 200,000 to 300,000 distinct CDR3 sequences are present, under 15% being singletons, with the ten largest covering about 0.54%. Sequenced material: CD4+ T cells sorted from PBMCs, taken 45 days after the yellow fever booster vaccination. The origin of the receptors is a man aged 30-40 years who received the YFV17D yellow fever vaccine.

In this sample, this clonotype turned up a few times. The chain carries TRBV27 and TRBJ2-7; D gene ambiguous. Germline-derived CDR1 and CDR2 are MNHEY and SMNVEV (reference sequence). Trimming shortened V by 5 bases and J by 3 bases, and 8 bases separated the two germline ends. There are 12 residues in the CDR3. The CDR3 spells CASSPLDYEQYF. The CDR3 DNA reads as TGTGCCAGCAGTCCTTTAGACTACGAGCAGTACTTC.

The V call is TRBV12-3 or TRBV12-4, the J call TRBJ2-5; D might be TRBD1 or TRBD2, each matching 5 bases. The CDR3 consists of 14 residues. The V gene lost 6 bases and the J gene lost 3 bases, with 14 bases spanning the gap. This chain's CDR3 is CASRRTGPEETQYF. CDR3 DNA: TGTGCCAGCAGGCGGACGGGGCCCGAAGAGACCCAGTACTTC.

V and J are TRBV11-1 and TRBJ2-6; D uncertain. Looked up from germline, CDR1 is SGHAT and CDR2 is FQDESV (reference sequence). V was pared by 5 bases and J by 1 base, with 18 bases between. The CDR3 has 18 amino acids. CDR3 region: CASSPELGRLSGANVLTF. Written as DNA, the CDR3 is TGTGCCAGCAGCCCCGAATTAGGACGATTATCTGGGGCCAACGTCCTGACTTTC. The full variable domain, with the rest looked up from reference TRBV11-1 and TRBJ2-6, is EAEVAQSPRYKITEKSQAVAFWCDPISGHATLYWYRQILGQGPELLVQFQDESVVDDSQLPKDRFSAERLKGVDSTLKIQPAELGDSAMYLCASSPELGRLSGANVLTFGAGSRLTVL.

The table lists this clonotype with a few counts. V gene TRBV20-1 combines with J gene TRBJ2-7; TRBD1 matches 12 bases. CDR3 length: 15 amino acids. J gave up 6 bases and V 5 bases, and 11 bases lay outside the gene matches. CDR1 DFQATT and CDR2 SNEGSKA come from the germline V gene (reference sequence). The CDR3 nucleotides are TGCAGTGCTCAATACCGGGACAGGGGGCAAGGCGAGCAGTACTTC. Protein: CSAQYRDRGQGEQYF.

This clonotype was seen only a few times. The V gene is TRBV7-2, the J gene TRBJ2-7; TRBD2 agrees at 10 bases. The CDR3 covers 17 residues. Trimming removed 7 bases from V and 7 bases from J; junction bases left unmatched: 19. Germline-derived CDR1 and CDR2 are SGHTA and FQGNSA. The chain's CDR3 is CASTTAGASGRAREQYF. CDR3 bases: TGTGCCAGCACTACGGCGGGGGCAAGCGGGAGGGCCCGGGAGCAGTACTTC.

There are many counts of this clonotype. The V call is TRBV20-1, the J call TRBJ2-5; D is undetermined. CDR1 is DFQATT and CDR2 is SNEGSKA in the germline V gene (reference sequence). The CDR3 totals 14 residues. Trimming took off 5 bases at V and 0 bases at J, with 13 bases between the two ends. The CDR3: CSALTTSNQETQYF. In nucleotides, the CDR3 is TGCAGTGCTTTGACGACCAGCAACCAAGAGACCCAGTACTTC.

This clonotype occurred many times. The chain recombines TRBV11-2 with TRBJ2-1; no clear D. The CDR3 loop spans 14 amino acids. Trimming removed 4 bases from V and 8 bases from J, with 15 bases in between. CDR1 and CDR2 (germline): SGHAT, FQNNGV. The DNA of the CDR3 is TGTGCCAGCAGCTCCGACGTAGGATCTGATGAGCAGTTCTTC. It specifies CASSSDVGSDEQFF.

The chain links TRBV11-3 to TRBJ1-1, with D unclear. Germline assignment: CDR1 SGHNT and CDR2 YENEEA. This CDR3 has 11 amino acids. V was cut by 3 bases and J by 11 bases, with 10 bases left in between. The CDR3 is CASSFDRRAFF. DNA of the CDR3: TGTGCCAGCAGCTTTGATAGGAGGGCTTTCTTT.

This clonotype was counted only a few times. The chain is built from TRBV5-1 and TRBJ2-1, with 7 nucleotides matching TRBD1. Germline assignment: CDR1 SGHRS and CDR2 YFSETQ. The trim removed 5 bases at V and 8 bases at J, leaving 7 bases unmatched. The CDR3 contains 13 residues. CDR3 sequence reads: CASRTYRGDEQFF. The DNA for the CDR3 is TGCGCCAGCAGAACCTACAGGGGCGATGAGCAGTTCTTC.

The table lists this clonotype with many counts. The chain couples TRBV28 to TRBJ2-2; D unresolved. Trimming stripped 2 bases from V and 2 bases from J, with 9 bases between. Germline V gene sequence: CDR1 MDHEN, CDR2 SYDVKM. This CDR3 spans 15 amino acids. The CDR3: CASSLGRFNTGELFF. The CDR3 nucleotides read TGTGCCAGCAGTTTAGGCAGATTCAACACCGGGGAGCTGTTTTTT. The full variable domain, with the rest looked up from reference TRBV28 and TRBJ2-2, is DVKVTQSSRYLVKRTGEKVFLECVQDMDHENMFWYRQDPGLGLRLIYFSYDVKMKEKGDIPEGYSVSREKKERFSLILESASTNQTSMYLCASSLGRFNTGELFFGEGSRLTVL.

This clonotype has ten or more counts. V gene TRBV20-1 combines with J gene TRBJ2-5; unclear D gene. The CDR3 sequence is 13 residues long. V dropped 5 bases and J dropped 7 bases, with 17 bases sitting between them. Germline V CDR1 and CDR2: DFQATT, SNEGSKA (reference sequence). In DNA form, the CDR3 reads TGCAGTGCTGGGTGGGAAGCCCCACCGACCCAGTACTTC. Translated, it gives CSAGWEAPPTQYF.

The chain couples TRBV4-2 to TRBJ2-4, with D possibly being TRBD1 (6 bases). Germline V gene sequence: CDR1 LGHNA, CDR2 YNFKEQ. V shed 5 bases and J shed 6 bases, with 17 bases lying between them. The CDR3 length is 15 residues. Here the CDR3 DNA reads TGTGCCAGCAGCGCCGAAGCAGGGGCTGGAAACATTCAGTACTTC. It encodes CASSAEAGAGNIQYF.

This clonotype has only a few counts. V usage is TRBV7-2 and J usage is TRBJ2-4; TRBD2 agrees at 7 bases. The germline V gene encodes CDR1 SGHTA and CDR2 FQGNSA. The CDR3 loop spans 16 amino acids. V shed 0 bases, J shed 7 bases, and the junction held 9 bases outside the gene matches. The CDR3 DNA reads as TGTGCCAGCAGCTTAGCGAGTATAAGCGGGACGAACATTCAGTACTTC. Protein product: CASSLASISGTNIQYF.

The chain joins TRBV24-1 to TRBJ2-5; 9 nucleotides agree with TRBD1. This CDR3 has 16 amino acids. Unmatched junction bases numbered 7, after V lost 2 bases and J lost 4 bases. Germline V gives CDR1 KGHDR, CDR2 SFDVKD. The CDR3 loop is CATSDWGTGLSETQYF. As DNA, the CDR3 is TGTGCCACCAGTGATTGGGGGACAGGGCTTTCAGAGACCCAGTACTTC.

This sequence joins TRBV6-2 or TRBV6-3 and TRBJ2-6; D is possibly TRBD1 or TRBD2 (5 bases each). This CDR3 has 21 amino acids. Deletions cut 6 bases from V and 0 bases from J, with 27 bases between. Germline V gene sequence: CDR1 MNHEY, CDR2 SVGEGT. The CDR3 region is CASSTGRETYLGFSGANVLTF. The CDR3 DNA follows: TGTGCCAGCAGCACAGGTCGGGAAACCTACTTGGGGTTCTCTGGGGCCAACGTCCTGACTTTC.

This clonotype was seen repeatedly, ten times or more. J is TRBJ2-7 and V is TRBV29-1; TRBD1 agrees at 10 bases. Germline CDR1 SQVTM, CDR2 ANQGSEA. Trimming cost V 6 bases and J 3 bases; bases outside gene matches: 8. This CDR3 has 14 amino acids. CDR3 sequence reads: CSVPPGQGIYEQYF. DNA for the CDR3: TGCAGCGTCCCCCCGGGACAGGGGATCTACGAGCAGTACTTC.

The chain has TRBV7-9 and TRBJ1-1; D unresolved. Trimming left V 2 bases short and J 0 bases short, with 10 bases between. CDR3 length: 15 residues. CDR1 and CDR2 (germline): SEHNR, FQNEAQ (reference sequence). CDR3 nucleotides: TGTGCCAGCAGCTTATTTCCGAACATGAACACTGAAGCTTTCTTT. Amino acids: CASSLFPNMNTEAFF.

This clonotype was detected a few times. This chain connects TRBV4-2 to TRBJ2-5; TRBD2 matches at 10 bases. Germline V gene lookup returns CDR1 LGHNA and CDR2 YNFKEQ. The CDR3 consists of 18 residues. Trimming took 4 bases from V and 5 from J; bases not matched to a gene: 16. CDR3 loop: CASSPRPVLAGAPETQYF. Written as DNA, the CDR3 is TGTGCCAGCAGCCCCAGGCCGGTCCTAGCGGGAGCCCCGGAGACCCAGTACTTC.

This rearrangement joins TRBV7-3 to TRBJ2-7; D is possibly TRBD1 or TRBD2 (7 bases each). The CDR3 contains 13 residues. Germline CDR1 SGHTA, CDR2 FQGTGA. Between the trimmed V and J ends, which lost 0 bases and 10 bases, there was a span of 13 bases. DNA of the CDR3: TGTGCCAGCAGCTTAACGGGACAGCGGGAACAGTACTTC. This translates into CASSLTGQREQYF.

The genes are TRBV4-3 and TRBJ1-2; possible D gene TRBD1, 5 bases. CDR3 length equals 14 residues. Germline V CDR1 and CDR2: LGHNA, YSLEER. Deletions cut 5 bases from V and 9 bases from J, with 19 bases between. The DNA for the CDR3 is TGCGCCAGCAGCGTCGGATGGGGGAGAGATCGCTACACCTTC. Its translation is CASSVGWGRDRYTF.

The chain combines TRBV20-1 with TRBJ2-5; D call uncertain. The CDR3 contains 11 residues. The germline gives CDR1 DFQATT, CDR2 SNEGSKA (reference sequence). V was pared by 1 base and J by 5 bases, with 5 bases between. In nucleotides, the CDR3 is TGCAGTGCTAGAGCAACGGAGACCCAGTACTTC. It yields the protein CSARATETQYF.

The rearrangement joins TRBV5-1 to TRBJ2-5; TRBD2 aligns across 9 bases. V lost 3 bases to trimming and J lost 5 bases; unmatched junction nucleotides: 8. The CDR3 covers 15 residues. Germline CDR1 SGHRS, CDR2 YFSETQ. The CDR3 region has the DNA TGCGCCAGCAGCTCAGGGACTAGCTGGAGTGAGACCCAGTACTTC. Its translation is CASSSGTSWSETQYF.

For this clonotype: The junction departs from the called germline gene at one end, perhaps through a read error. The chain carries TRBV10-3 and TRBJ2-7, with 7 positions matching TRBD2. CDR1 and CDR2 from the germline V gene are ENHRY and SYGVKD. CDR3 length: 14 amino acids. The CDR3 loop reads CAISPGTKSYAQYF. The CDR3 DNA follows: TGTGCCATCAGTCCCGGGACTAAAAGCTACGCGCAGTACTTC.

V is TRBV7-2 and J is TRBJ1-1; tentatively, D is TRBD1 (5 bases). From germline, CDR1 is SGHTA and CDR2 FQGNSA. Trimming cost V 3 bases and J 11 bases, with 16 bases left between them. There are 13 residues in the CDR3. The CDR3 protein is CASSLGVGTTAFF. The DNA of the CDR3 is TGTGCCAGCAGCTTGGGGGTCGGAACTACGGCTTTCTTT.

This clonotype was recorded many times. The chain uses TRBV21-1 and TRBJ2-7; no check of the table's D call, TRBD2, against the DNA was made. TRBV21-1 has pseudogene status. This CDR3 region has 17 residues. As DNA, the CDR3 is TGTGCCAGCAGCAGTGAGGTCGGGACGGACCTCCAAGGCGAGCAGTACTTC. It specifies CASSSEVGTDLQGEQYF.

In its sample, this clonotype was seen many times. This chain connects TRBV6-5 to TRBJ2-2; D gene uncertain. The V gene's germline CDR1 is MNHEY and CDR2 SVGAGI. The CDR3 contains 12 residues. V was pared by 4 bases and J by 8 bases, with 8 bases between. CDR3 DNA sequence: TGTGCCAGCAGTTCCGAAGTTGGGGAGCTGTTTTTT. Its translation is CASSSEVGELFF.

The chain has TRBV6-2 or TRBV6-3 and TRBJ2-1; TRBD2 matches 9 bases. With V trimmed by 2 bases and J by 9 bases, 17 bases remained unmatched. This CDR3 is built from 18 residues. The germline V gene has CDR1 MNHEY and CDR2 SVGEGT. The CDR3: CASSYRLAGSHPIGEQFF. CDR3 DNA sequence: TGTGCCAGCAGTTACCGGCTAGCGGGGTCCCACCCCATCGGTGAGCAGTTCTTC.